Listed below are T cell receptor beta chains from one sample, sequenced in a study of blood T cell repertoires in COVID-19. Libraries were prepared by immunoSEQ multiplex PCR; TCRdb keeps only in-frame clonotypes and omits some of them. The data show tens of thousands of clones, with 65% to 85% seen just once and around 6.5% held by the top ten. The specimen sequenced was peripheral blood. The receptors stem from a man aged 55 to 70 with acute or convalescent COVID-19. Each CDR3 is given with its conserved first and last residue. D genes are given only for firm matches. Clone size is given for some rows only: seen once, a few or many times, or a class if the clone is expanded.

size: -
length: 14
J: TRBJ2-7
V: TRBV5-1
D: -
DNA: TGCGCCAGCAGGTTTACGGCAGGGCCCTACGAGCAGTACTTC
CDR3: CASRFTAGPYEQYF

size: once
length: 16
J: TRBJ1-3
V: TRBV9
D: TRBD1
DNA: TGTGCCAGCAGCGTAGCCACAGGGGATTCGGGAAACACCATATATTTT
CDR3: CASSVATGDSGNTIYF

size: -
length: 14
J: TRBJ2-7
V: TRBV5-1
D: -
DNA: TGCGCCAGCAGCTTGGCCGCGGGTGCCTACGAGCAGTACTTC
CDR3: CASSLAAGAYEQYF

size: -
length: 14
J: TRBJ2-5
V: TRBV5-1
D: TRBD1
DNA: TGCGCCAGCAGCCTGGGGACAGGAGGGAGGACCCAGTACTTC
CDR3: CASSLGTGGRTQYF

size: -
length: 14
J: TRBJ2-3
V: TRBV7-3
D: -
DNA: TGTGCCAGCAGCTTAAACGGACTCTCAGATACGCAGTATTTT
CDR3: CASSLNGLSDTQYF

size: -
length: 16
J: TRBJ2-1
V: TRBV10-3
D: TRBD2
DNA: TGTGCCATCAGTTATTCTAGCGGATCCTCCTACAATGAGCAGTTCTTC
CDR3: CAISYSSGSSYNEQFF

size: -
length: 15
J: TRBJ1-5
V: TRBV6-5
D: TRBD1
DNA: TGTGCCAGCACCGGGACAGGTGATAGCAATCAGCCCCAGCATTTT
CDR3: CASTGTGDSNQPQHF

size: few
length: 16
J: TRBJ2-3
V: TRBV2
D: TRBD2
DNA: TGTGCCAGCAGTCGCCTTGGGACTAGCGGGTCAGATACGCAGTATTTT
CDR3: CASSRLGTSGSDTQYF

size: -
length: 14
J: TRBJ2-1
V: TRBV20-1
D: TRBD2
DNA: TGCAGTGCTAGTACCGGGACTAGCGGCTATGAGCAGTTCTTC
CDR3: CSASTGTSGYEQFF

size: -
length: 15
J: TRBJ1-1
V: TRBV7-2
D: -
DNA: TGTGCCAGCAGCGACGGAGGGCGGATTATCTCTGAAGCTTTCTTT
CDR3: CASSDGGRIISEAFF

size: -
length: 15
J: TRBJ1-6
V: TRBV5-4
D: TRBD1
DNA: TGTGCCAGCAGCTCCTCCGACAGGGGGGGATCACCCCTCCACTTT
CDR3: CASSSSDRGGSPLHF

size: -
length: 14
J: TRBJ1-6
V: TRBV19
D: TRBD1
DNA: TGTGCCAGTAGCCCGGACAGGTTGAGCTCACCCCTCCACTTT
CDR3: CASSPDRLSSPLHF

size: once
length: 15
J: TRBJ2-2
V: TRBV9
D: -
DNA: TGTGCCAGCAGCGTAGGGGCCTCGAACACCGGGGAGCTGTTTTTT
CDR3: CASSVGASNTGELFF

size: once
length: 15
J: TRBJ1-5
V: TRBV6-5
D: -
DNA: TGTGCCAGCAGCCCCGGACAACGGGGCAATCAGCCCCAGCATTTT
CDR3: CASSPGQRGNQPQHF